The 32 T cell receptor beta chains below all came from one sample that was sequenced in a study of T cell repertoires in cytomegalovirus infection. For these receptors, no antigen is known. TCRdb re-called the reads with MiXCR, one entry per CDR3 protein. Of 640,000 or so distinct CDR3 sequences in the sample, around 31% were seen once. The input for sequencing was cultured PBMCs, taken from culture after CMV antigen stimulation. These receptors all stem from a human donor in good health (CMV status not recorded). Some clones in this sample may be carry-over from other donors' samples.

This clonotype was counted between two and nine times. J is TRBJ1-4 and V is TRBV7-6; 10 positions match TRBD1. The germline gives CDR1 SGHVS, CDR2 FNYEAQ. The CDR3 runs 15 residues. Trimming at V came to 2 bases and at J to 8 bases, leaving 5 bases not matched to a gene. CDR3 region: CASSLLGQGTEKLFF. DNA of the CDR3: TGTGCCAGCAGCTTATTGGGACAGGGGACGGAAAAACTGTTTTTT.

This chain uses TRBV12-5 with TRBJ2-3, with a weak D call TRBD1 (5 bases). Trimming pared 3 bases from V and 0 bases from J, leaving 13 bases between. Germline V lookup: CDR1 LGHNT, CDR2 FRNRAP. The CDR3 consists of 16 residues. CDR3 in amino acids: CASGFTPTASTDTQYF. The CDR3 DNA is TGTGCTAGTGGTTTCACCCCGACAGCCAGCACAGATACGCAGTATTTT.

In its sample, this clonotype was seen many times. The V call is TRBV7-2, the J call TRBJ1-3, with no clear D. The ends were cut back, 5 bases at V and 0 bases at J, with 14 bases in the middle. The CDR3 extends over 16 amino acids. Per germline, CDR1 SGHTA and CDR2 FQGNSA. The CDR3 nucleotides read TGTGCCAGCAGCCCCTGGACTAGCGGCTCTGGAAACACCATATATTTT. Translated, it gives CASSPWTSGSGNTIYF.

This clonotype was seen a few times. The V call is TRBV6-6, the J call TRBJ1-5; TRBD1 might be the D (6 bases). This CDR3 spans 17 amino acids. Between the trimmed V and J ends, which lost 0 bases and 0 bases, there was a span of 12 bases. Per germline, CDR1 MNHNY and CDR2 SVGAGI (reference sequence). The CDR3 nucleotides read TGTGCCAGCAGTTACTCGTGGCAGGGGAATAGCAATCAGCCCCAGCATTTT. Its protein product is CASSYSWQGNSNQPQHF.

V is TRBV20-1 and J is TRBJ2-5; 7 bases align to TRBD1. Per the germline V gene, CDR1 is DFQATT and CDR2 is SNEGSKA (reference sequence). After removal of 6 bases from V and 3 bases from J, the junction contained 4 bases not matched to a gene. CDR3 size: 12 residues. The CDR3 coding sequence is TGCAGTGCGAGGGGGCTAAAAGAGACCCAGTACTTC. As protein: CSARGLKETQYF.

The chain joins TRBV6-1 to TRBJ2-7, with D unclear. V was pared by 6 bases and J by 1 base, with 4 bases between. The CDR3 is 11 amino acids. Germline values: CDR1 MNHNS, CDR2 SASEGT. The CDR3 region is CASRKSYEQYF. CDR3 nucleotides: TGTGCCAGCAGGAAGTCCTACGAGCAGTACTTC.

The chain is built from TRBV10-1 and TRBJ1-6, with D possibly TRBD1 on 5 matching bases. CDR3 size: 13 residues. Looked up from germline, CDR1 is WNHNN and CDR2 is SYGVQD (reference sequence). With 6 bases removed from V and 9 bases from J, the gap between germline ends came to 12 bases. The CDR3 spells CASSGTLGSPLHF. Written as DNA, the CDR3 is TGCGCCAGCAGCGGGACCCTTGGTTCACCCCTCCACTTT.

The chain is built from TRBV29-1 and TRBJ2-1, with 7 positions matching TRBD2. This CDR3 is built from 16 residues. Germline V CDR1 and CDR2: SQVTM, ANQGSEA. Germline trimming cut 4 bases from V and 0 bases from J; bases unmatched to any gene: 9. The CDR3 DNA is TGCAGCGTTGTGGCTAGCGGCCACTTCTCCTACAATGAGCAGTTCTTC. Translating gives CSVVASGHFSYNEQFF.

This clonotype appeared a few times. This rearrangement joins TRBV4-1 to TRBJ1-5, with D perhaps matching TRBD1 (5 bases). In germline, CDR1 is MGHRA, CDR2 YSYEKL. There are 15 residues in the CDR3. V was clipped by 1 base and J by 5 bases, with 12 bases between them. The CDR3 nucleotides read TGCGCCAGCAGCCAAGGAAGTCCGGGGGATCAGCCCCAGCATTTT. Encoded protein: CASSQGSPGDQPQHF.

This clonotype came up a few times. This rearrangement joins TRBV7-2 to TRBJ2-3, with 10 bases lining up with TRBD2. The J segment lost 6 bases and the V segment lost 3 bases, leaving 3 bases of the junction unmatched. Germline values: CDR1 SGHTA, CDR2 FQGNSA. This CDR3 contains 14 residues. CDR3 loop: CASSFTSGTDTQYF. CDR3 DNA sequence: TGTGCCAGCAGCTTCACTAGCGGGACCGATACGCAGTATTTT.

V and J are TRBV6-2 or TRBV6-3 and TRBJ2-3; D might be TRBD2 (6 bases). The V and J ends lost 8 bases and 2 bases respectively, with 17 bases between them. Germline loops: CDR1 MNHEY, CDR2 SVGEGT. CDR3 length: 15 residues. CDR3 region: CASGFFSGITDTQYF. The CDR3 nucleotides read TGTGCCAGCGGATTCTTTAGCGGAATCACAGATACGCAGTATTTT.

The sample holds a few counts of this clonotype. The chain has TRBV6-1 and TRBJ1-5; TRBD1 is a possible D gene (5 bases). CDR1 and CDR2 (germline): MNHNS, SASEGT. Trimming cost V 2 bases and J 2 bases, with 7 bases left between them. This CDR3 comprises 14 residues. CDR3 sequence (DNA): TGTGCCAGCAGTGAATGGGACGGCAATCAGCCCCAGCATTTT. Encoded protein: CASSEWDGNQPQHF.

This clonotype was seen ten or more times. The chain links TRBV7-2 to TRBJ2-3; 9 bases match TRBD2. V lost 5 bases to trimming and J lost 5 bases; unmatched junction nucleotides: 5. CDR3 length: 14 amino acids. Germline-derived CDR1 and CDR2 are SGHTA and FQGNSA. The CDR3 sequence is CASSRGGAVDTQYF. CDR3 sequence (DNA): TGTGCCAGCAGCCGCGGGGGGGCGGTAGATACGCAGTATTTT. Drawing the rest from reference TRBV7-2 and TRBJ2-3, the complete variable domain is GAGVSQSPSNKVTEKGKDVELRCDPISGHTALYWYRQSLGQGLEFLIYFQGNSAPDKSGLPSDRFSAERTGGSVSTLTIQRTQQEDSAVYLCASSRGGAVDTQYFGPGTRLTVL.

This chain uses TRBV2 with TRBJ1-2; D may be TRBD1 (6 bases). The CDR3 is made up of 15 amino acids. Germline V gene data show CDR1 as SNHLY and CDR2 as FYNNEI. The germline V and J ends were trimmed by 7 bases and 3 bases, with 18 bases remaining between them. The CDR3 DNA follows: TGTGCCAGCATCCGTCACCCCAAGGGGGACTATGGCTACACCTTC. It codes for CASIRHPKGDYGYTF.

The chain links TRBV12-3 or TRBV12-4 to TRBJ2-1; 11 positions agree with TRBD2. V lost 7 bases and J lost 6; bases outside the gene matches: 2. The CDR3 spans 13 residues. As DNA, the CDR3 is TGTGCCAGCACGCTAGCGGGAGGCAATGAGCAGTTCTTC. It yields the protein CASTLAGGNEQFF.

The chain uses TRBV20-1 and TRBJ1-2, with D perhaps matching TRBD1 (5 bases). Trimming took off 0 bases at V and 5 bases at J, with 16 bases between the two ends. CDR1 and CDR2 from the germline V gene are DFQATT and SNEGSKA (reference sequence). The CDR3 spans 15 residues. Written as DNA, the CDR3 is TGCAGTGCTAGAGATTCGGCAGGGCCGCTATATGGCTACACCTTC. Its protein is CSARDSAGPLYGYTF.

The chain recombines TRBV5-1 with TRBJ1-4, with 9 bases identical to TRBD1. The CDR3 has 16 amino acids. V trimming: 5 bases; J trimming: 7 bases; junction bases outside the gene matches: 12. Germline values: CDR1 SGHRS, CDR2 YFSETQ. The CDR3 is CASRARTGDFGEKLFF. In DNA form, the CDR3 reads TGCGCCAGCAGGGCCCGGACAGGGGACTTCGGTGAAAAACTGTTTTTT.

This clonotype was seen repeatedly, ten times or more. V is TRBV7-2 and J is TRBJ1-3, with D possibly TRBD1 on 5 matching bases. Between the trimmed V and J ends, which lost 6 bases and 2 bases, there was a span of 8 bases. From germline, CDR1 is SGHTA and CDR2 FQGNSA. The CDR3 loop spans 13 amino acids. CDR3 protein: CASSSRAGNTIYF. CDR3 nucleotide sequence: TGTGCCAGCAGTTCCAGGGCTGGAAACACCATATATTTT.

At least ten counts were recorded for this clonotype. The gene calls are TRBV7-6 and TRBJ1-5; 7 bases are shared with TRBD1. The V segment lost 0 bases and the J segment 1 base; nucleotides outside the gene matches: 6. The germline V gene has CDR1 SGHVS and CDR2 FNYEAQ. CDR3 size: 17 residues. In DNA, the CDR3 is TGTGCCAGCAGCTTAGCGGTACGGGGACAGAGCAATCAGCCCCAGCATTTT. Its protein product is CASSLAVRGQSNQPQHF.

V and J are TRBV2 and TRBJ2-1; 7 nucleotides line up with TRBD2. The trim removed 8 bases at V and 5 bases at J, leaving 9 bases unmatched. This CDR3 has 14 residues. The germline V gene encodes CDR1 SNHLY and CDR2 FYNNEI. The DNA for the CDR3 is TGTGCCAGCCGCTCTAGCGGAGACCACAATGAGCAGTTCTTC. Translating it yields CASRSSGDHNEQFF.

V is TRBV6-5 and J is TRBJ1-6, with D perhaps TRBD1 (5 bases). CDR3 size: 12 residues. Germline CDR1 is MNHEY and CDR2 is SVGAGI. The ends were cut back, 4 bases at V and 14 bases at J, with 12 bases in the middle. CDR3 sequence (DNA): TGTGCCAGCAGTTCCGGGGCCTCGACCCTCCACTTT. Translating gives CASSSGASTLHF.

This clonotype has only a few counts. The genes are TRBV11-2 and TRBJ2-1, with 12 bases fitting TRBD2. The CDR3 is 18 amino acids. V lost 2 bases and J lost 0; bases outside the gene matches: 5. Per germline, CDR1 SGHAT and CDR2 FQNNGV. The CDR3 here is CASSLRLAGGPSYNEQFF. The CDR3 DNA sequence: TGTGCCAGCAGCTTAAGGCTAGCGGGAGGGCCCTCCTACAATGAGCAGTTCTTC.

This clonotype turned up a few times. This chain links TRBV5-6 with TRBJ2-7; 9 bases fit TRBD2. The CDR3 totals 15 residues. From germline, CDR1 is SGHDT and CDR2 YYEEEE. The trim removed 2 bases at V and 2 bases at J, leaving 5 bases unmatched. The CDR3 reads CASSFGAGGAYEQYF. The CDR3 DNA is TGTGCCAGCAGCTTCGGAGCGGGGGGTGCCTACGAGCAGTACTTC.

This clonotype came up once. The V and J genes are TRBV18 and TRBJ2-3; D unclear. The CDR3 contains 14 residues. Trimming removed 0 bases at V and 6 bases at J, with 10 bases between. CDR1 and CDR2 (germline): KGHSH, LQKENI. The CDR3 here is CASSPPTPRDTQYF. The CDR3 bases are TGTGCCAGCTCACCACCGACCCCCCGGGATACGCAGTATTTT.

J is TRBJ1-2 and V is TRBV20-1; weak D call: TRBD1 (5 bases). CDR3 length: 12 amino acids. Looked up from germline, CDR1 is DFQATT and CDR2 is SNEGSKA (reference sequence). The V end lost 6 bases, the J end lost 4 bases, and 12 bases lay between the germline ends. As DNA, the CDR3 is TGCAGTGCCCGGGACGGAGCCTATGGCTACACCTTC. It codes for CSARDGAYGYTF.

V is TRBV20-1 and J is TRBJ1-4; 8 nucleotides align to TRBD1. Germline V gene data show CDR1 as DFQATT and CDR2 as SNEGSKA (reference sequence). Trimming removed 3 bases from V and 6 bases from J; junction bases left unmatched: 9. This CDR3 has 15 amino acids. The CDR3 nucleotides read TGCAGTGCTAGTCCATTGGACAGGGCGGATGAAAAACTGTTTTTT. Translating it yields CSASPLDRADEKLFF.

There are a few counts of this clonotype. Here the CDR3 DNA reads TGTGCCAGCAGTTACTCCCTCGGACTAGCGGGGGGGCGGGCCAAAAACATTCAGTACTTC. This codes for CASSYSLGLAGGRAKNIQYF. The chain links TRBV6-6 to TRBJ2-4, with TRBD2 matching 15 bases. CDR1 and CDR2 (germline): MNHNY, SVGAGI (reference sequence). The CDR3 runs to 20 residues. Germline trimming cut 0 bases from V and 1 base from J; bases unmatched to any gene: 7.

This clonotype was counted at least ten times. This chain connects TRBV7-2 to TRBJ2-3; the match to TRBD2 covers 7 bases. Germline V lookup: CDR1 SGHTA, CDR2 FQGNSA. J gave up 5 bases and V 3 bases, and 11 bases lay outside the gene matches. This CDR3 comprises 16 residues. The CDR3 loop is CASSFSRASGKDTQYF. The CDR3 DNA is TGTGCCAGCAGCTTTTCGCGGGCTAGCGGAAAAGATACGCAGTATTTT.

The gene calls are TRBV6-1 and TRBJ1-5; 7 bases match TRBD1. J lost 3 bases, V lost 0 bases, and 8 bases had no gene match. Germline V gene data show CDR1 as MNHNS and CDR2 as SASEGT. This CDR3 has 17 amino acids. The chain's CDR3 is CASSEAPNRGFNQPQHF. CDR3 coding DNA: TGTGCCAGCAGTGAAGCGCCGAACAGGGGTTTCAATCAGCCCCAGCATTTT.

The chain is built from TRBV11-2 and TRBJ2-3, with a tentative D call TRBD2 (5 bases). V lost 5 bases to trimming and J lost 3 bases, with 15 bases between them. This CDR3 region has 15 residues. CDR1 and CDR2 (germline): SGHAT, FQNNGV. CDR3 protein: CASSSRGFDTDTQYF. The CDR3 region has the DNA TGTGCCAGCAGCAGCCGAGGGTTTGATACAGATACGCAGTATTTT. The variable domain in full, completed from reference TRBV11-2 and TRBJ2-3, reads EAGVAQSPRYKIIEKRQSVAFWCNPISGHATLYWYQQILGQGPKLLIQFQNNGVVDDSQLPKDRFSAERLKGVDSTLKIQPAKLEDSAVYLCASSSRGFDTDTQYFGPGTRLTVL.

This clonotype was detected a few times. This chain uses TRBV19 with TRBJ2-1; D is perhaps TRBD2 (5 bases). V lost 9 bases and J 9 bases, leaving 21 bases between the germline ends. This CDR3 is 14 amino acids long. Germline V CDR1 and CDR2: LNHDA, SQIVND (reference sequence). This CDR3 reads CASNRANGGSEQFF. The DNA of the CDR3 is TGTGCCAGCAACCGGGCTAACGGAGGTAGTGAGCAGTTCTTC. The variable domain in full, completed from reference TRBV19 and TRBJ2-1, reads DGGITQSPKYLFRKEGQNVTLSCEQNLNHDAMYWYRQDPGQGLRLIYYSQIVNDFQKGDIAEGYSVSREKKESFPLTVTSAQKNPTAFYLCASNRANGGSEQFFGPGTRLTVL.

There are many counts of this clonotype. This chain links TRBV7-2 with TRBJ2-5; 7 bases fit TRBD1. The CDR3 length is 17 residues. Germline values: CDR1 SGHTA, CDR2 FQGNSA. V lost 5 bases to trimming and J lost 3 bases; unmatched junction nucleotides: 15. CDR3 sequence reads: CASSARTGVRFKETQYF. Here the CDR3 DNA reads TGTGCCAGCAGCGCACGGACAGGCGTACGGTTTAAAGAGACCCAGTACTTC.